The 30 T cell receptor beta chains below all came from one sample that was sequenced in a study of response to subunit inactivated influenza vaccine. TCRdb fed the RT-PCR reads into MiXCR, producing one record per CDR3 protein. Among just under 550,000 distinct CDR3 sequences, approximately 22% were seen once, and the ten largest hold 2.5% to 3%. The sample was also reused in another study, on T cells expressing NK-cell markers. Per that study: What made the TCR beta cDNA was 5'RACE template switching with UMIs.

Sequences were derived from CD4+ T cells sorted from PBMCs, sampled roughly 12 days after vaccination. These receptors originate from a man in his fifties who received an inactivated influenza vaccine.

DNA for the CDR3: TGTGCCAGCAGTCCCAGAGGAGGCACGAACACCGGGGAGCTGTTTTTT. Its translation: CASSPRGGTNTGELFF. J is TRBJ2-2 and V is TRBV12-3 or TRBV12-4, with D tentatively TRBD2 (5 bases). The CDR3 extends over 16 amino acids. The V end was cut by 5 bases, the J end by 0 bases, with 13 bases between.

The gene calls are TRBV7-2 and TRBJ1-1, with 8 positions matching TRBD1. The CDR3 runs 13 residues. The trim removed 5 bases at V and 4 bases at J, leaving 3 bases unmatched. Germline values: CDR1 SGHTA, CDR2 FQGNSA. In DNA, the CDR3 is TGTGCCAGCAGCCTGACAGGGGTCACTGAAGCTTTCTTT. Protein: CASSLTGVTEAFF.

This sequence joins TRBV20-1 and TRBJ2-1; D gene unclear. This CDR3 comprises 14 residues. Trimming left V 3 bases short and J 0 bases short, with 9 bases between. Germline CDR1 is DFQATT and CDR2 is SNEGSKA (reference sequence). The CDR3 is CSASGDSSYNEQFF. DNA for the CDR3: TGCAGTGCTAGTGGTGATAGCTCCTACAATGAGCAGTTCTTC.

This clonotype has more than one count but fewer than ten. The chain couples TRBV7-4 to TRBJ2-7; perhaps TRBD1 as D (5 bases). CDR1 and CDR2 from the germline V gene are SGHVT and SQSDAQ. This CDR3 is 15 amino acids long. Trimming stripped 1 base from V and 3 bases from J, with 13 bases between. As DNA, the CDR3 is TGTGCCAGCAGCTTAGGTGGCGAAGGGGTCTACGAGCAGTACTTC. It yields the protein CASSLGGEGVYEQYF.

This clonotype was recorded a few times. V is TRBV20-1 and J is TRBJ2-3; 7 positions match TRBD1. CDR3 length equals 14 residues. V gave up 6 bases and J gave up 4 bases; unmatched junction bases: 10. Germline assignment: CDR1 DFQATT and CDR2 SNEGSKA (reference sequence). CDR3 region: CSADKGAPPDTQYF. In nucleotides, the CDR3 is TGCAGTGCCGACAAGGGGGCGCCCCCAGATACGCAGTATTTT.

The chain uses TRBV29-1 and TRBJ2-7; 9 bases fit TRBD2. CDR1 is SQVTM and CDR2 is ANQGSEA in the germline V gene. This CDR3 is built from 14 residues. V shed 7 bases, J shed 2 bases, and the junction held 9 bases outside the gene matches. This CDR3 is CSAVAGEQAYEQYF. As DNA, the CDR3 is TGCAGCGCCGTAGCGGGAGAGCAGGCCTACGAGCAGTACTTC.

Points on this clonotype: Being one base from a much bigger clone, this may be a read error. This CDR3 fails to terminate in the conserved phenylalanine or tryptophan, so it likely reflects a read error. The V gene is TRBV5-1, the J gene TRBJ1-3; no clear D. The CDR3 runs 14 residues. Per the germline V gene, CDR1 is SGHRS and CDR2 is YFSETQ. Trimming took off 4 bases at V and 0 bases at J, with 8 bases between the two ends. CDR3 coding DNA: TGCGCCAGCAGCGGAGGCTACTCTGGAAACACCATATATTAT. This gives the protein CASSGGYSGNTIYY.

V and J are TRBV10-3 and TRBJ1-6; no reliable D call. The ends were cut back, 3 bases at V and 8 bases at J, with 11 bases in the middle. The CDR3 has 14 residues. Germline CDR1 is ENHRY and CDR2 is SYGVKD. CDR3 amino acids: CAISDWQADSPLHF. CDR3 coding DNA: TGTGCCATCAGTGACTGGCAGGCGGATTCACCCCTCCACTTT.

V usage is TRBV28 and J usage is TRBJ1-2; TRBD1 agrees at 8 bases. J was trimmed by 2 bases and V by 3 bases; bases with no gene match: 11. Looked up from germline, CDR1 is MDHEN and CDR2 is SYDVKM. The CDR3 consists of 17 residues. CDR3 protein: CASSFLTPRTGNYGYTF. The DNA for the CDR3 is TGTGCCAGCAGTTTCCTCACGCCCCGGACAGGGAACTATGGCTACACCTTC.

This clonotype was counted at least ten times. The genes are TRBV7-9 and TRBJ1-1; a weak D match, TRBD1 (5 bases). The length of the CDR3 is 14 residues. CDR1 is SEHNR and CDR2 is FQNEAQ in the germline V gene (reference sequence). V lost 2 bases to trimming and J lost 4 bases, with 11 bases between them. The CDR3 DNA follows: TGTGCCAGCAGCTTAACCCGGGGGAGCACTGAAGCTTTCTTT. The encoded protein is CASSLTRGSTEAFF. Full variable domain (remainder filled in from reference TRBV7-9 and TRBJ1-1): DTGVSQNPRHKITKRGQNVTFRCDPISEHNRLYWYRQTLGQGPEFLTYFQNEAQLEKSRLLSDRFSAERPKGSFSTLEIQRTEQGDSAMYLCASSLTRGSTEAFFGQGTRLTVV.

The chain combines TRBV12-5 with TRBJ2-2; D gene uncertain. Trimming cost V 7 bases and J 1 base, with 7 bases left between them. CDR1 is LGHNT and CDR2 is FRNRAP in the germline V gene. The CDR3 is 13 residues long. The CDR3: CASAARNTGELFF. The CDR3 DNA is TGTGCTAGTGCTGCCAGGAACACCGGGGAGCTGTTTTTT.

The rearrangement uses TRBV28 and TRBJ1-3, with no clear D. V lost 7 bases and J 1 base, leaving 2 bases between the germline ends. Germline lookup yields CDR1 MDHEN and CDR2 SYDVKM. This CDR3 has 11 residues. CDR3 sequence: CASISGNTIYF. The CDR3 nucleotides are TGTGCCAGCATATCTGGAAACACCATATATTTT.

J is TRBJ2-7 and V is TRBV6-7; a weak D match, TRBD1 (6 bases). TRBV6-7 is an ORF, and what it does is uncertain. The CDR3 is 16 amino acids. The germline V and J ends were trimmed by 0 bases and 7 bases, with 19 bases remaining between them. CDR3 coding DNA: TGTGCCAGCAGTTACTCGATTTTCTTGACAGGAGGTGAGCAGTACTTC. It codes for CASSYSIFLTGGEQYF.

The chain is built from TRBV18 and TRBJ1-1, with 7 nucleotides matching TRBD1. The CDR3 has 18 residues. V was clipped by 5 bases and J by 6 bases; unmatched bases: 21. Germline V gene sequence: CDR1 KGHSH, CDR2 LQKENI. In nucleotides, the CDR3 is TGTGCCAGCTCATCAGTCGCCGATTCGGACAGGCCCGGGGCTGAAGCTTTCTTT. This encodes CASSSVADSDRPGAEAFF.

This chain joins TRBV28 and TRBJ1-2; D is perhaps TRBD1 (5 bases). This CDR3 comprises 14 residues. Germline V gene data show CDR1 as MDHEN and CDR2 as SYDVKM. The V gene lost 5 bases and the J gene lost 4 bases, with 14 bases spanning the gap. The CDR3 sequence is CASSPDRKSYGYTF. DNA of the CDR3: TGTGCCAGCAGTCCAGACAGAAAGAGCTATGGCTACACCTTC.

This chain links TRBV12-3 or TRBV12-4 with TRBJ2-7, with unresolved D. V lost 7 bases and J 2 bases, leaving 9 bases between the germline ends. The CDR3 contains 12 residues. CDR3 loop: CASKGKTYEQYF. DNA of the CDR3: TGTGCCAGCAAGGGTAAAACCTACGAGCAGTACTTC.

This clonotype was picked up a small number of times. The J gene is TRBJ2-7, the V gene TRBV20-1; D is unresolved. Germline CDR1 and CDR2: DFQATT and SNEGSKA (reference sequence). The V end was cut by 0 bases, the J end by 2 bases, with 17 bases between. There are 16 residues in the CDR3. Written as DNA, the CDR3 is TGCAGTGCTAGAGATGATAGGCGGTCGATTACCTACGAGCAGTACTTC. It yields the protein CSARDDRRSITYEQYF.

This clonotype occurred a few times. V is TRBV30 and J is TRBJ1-1, with D possibly being TRBD1 (6 bases). Germline values: CDR1 GTSNPN, CDR2 SVGIG (reference sequence). This CDR3 is built from 16 residues. The V end was cut by 3 bases, the J end by 4 bases, with 21 bases between. The CDR3 here is CAWRGRGGRKITEAFF. CDR3 coding DNA: TGTGCCTGGAGGGGACGGGGGGGGCGCAAAATCACTGAAGCTTTCTTT. Based on the CDR3 plus reference TRBV30 and TRBJ1-1, the full variable domain is SQTIHQWPATLVQPVGSPLSLECTVEGTSNPNLYWYRQAAGRGLQLLFYSVGIGQISSEVPQNLSASRPQDRQFILSSKKLLLSDSGFYLCAWRGRGGRKITEAFFGQGTRLTVV.

V gene TRBV20-1 combines with J gene TRBJ2-7, with 7 bases that match TRBD1. This CDR3 has 14 residues. Germline CDR1 DFQATT, CDR2 SNEGSKA (reference sequence). V lost 1 base and J lost 2; bases outside the gene matches: 5. CDR3 in amino acids: CSARVTTGTYEQYF. In nucleotides, the CDR3 is TGCAGTGCTAGAGTAACGACAGGGACCTACGAGCAGTACTTC.

This rearrangement joins TRBV20-1 to TRBJ2-7; D may be TRBD2 (5 bases). The V and J ends lost 3 bases and 0 bases respectively, with 27 bases between them. Germline CDR1 and CDR2: DFQATT and SNEGSKA (reference sequence). This CDR3 spans 19 amino acids. The DNA of the CDR3 is TGCAGTGCTAGCCACCGAGGACTGCCGATCTCCTGGGACTCCTACGAGCAGTACTTC. Translation: CSASHRGLPISWDSYEQYF.

This clonotype appeared a few times. The chain joins TRBV20-1 to TRBJ2-5, with 12 bases lining up with TRBD2. Germline CDR1 and CDR2: DFQATT and SNEGSKA (reference sequence). Trimming at V came to 0 bases and at J to 4 bases, leaving 6 bases not matched to a gene. This CDR3 spans 16 amino acids. CDR3 sequence reads: CSARDRLAGDRETQYF. The CDR3, as DNA: TGCAGTGCTAGAGACCGACTAGCGGGGGATCGAGAGACCCAGTACTTC.

This chain connects TRBV28 to TRBJ2-1; 8 nucleotides align to TRBD2. The germline CDR1 and CDR2 sequences are MDHEN and SYDVKM. The CDR3 spans 15 residues. After removal of 1 base from V and 7 bases from J, the junction contained 6 bases not matched to a gene. The CDR3: CASSLYPGGPNEQFF. The CDR3 nucleotides read TGTGCCAGCAGTTTATACCCGGGAGGGCCGAATGAGCAGTTCTTC.

This chain links TRBV28 with TRBJ1-1; D not certain. V shed 4 bases and J shed 0 bases, with 6 bases lying between them. The CDR3 is made up of 13 amino acids. CDR1 is MDHEN and CDR2 is SYDVKM in the germline V gene. The CDR3 coding sequence is TGTGCCAGCAGTTCCGTCATGAACACTGAAGCTTTCTTT. Translated, it gives CASSSVMNTEAFF.

CDR3 residues: CASSQDRLPDTQYF. In DNA, the CDR3 is TGCGCCAGCAGCCAAGATCGGCTACCAGATACGCAGTATTTT. This chain uses TRBV4-1 with TRBJ2-3; D gene unclear. The CDR3 sequence is 14 residues long. Germline V gene data show CDR1 as MGHRA and CDR2 as YSYEKL. V was cut by 0 bases and J by 4 bases, with 8 bases left in between.

This sequence joins TRBV10-1 and TRBJ2-3; D may be TRBD2 (6 bases). Germline CDR1 WNHNN, CDR2 SYGVQD (reference sequence). The ends were cut back, 4 bases at V and 4 bases at J, with 12 bases in the middle. There are 14 residues in the CDR3. CDR3 coding DNA: TGCGCCAGCAGTGGGGGTCTAGCGTCAGATACGCAGTATTTT. Amino acids: CASSGGLASDTQYF.

This clonotype was observed a handful of times. This rearrangement joins TRBV12-3 or TRBV12-4 to TRBJ1-2; D not certain. This CDR3 spans 12 amino acids. Trimming removed 1 base from V and 5 bases from J, with 5 bases in between. In DNA form, the CDR3 reads TGTGCCAGCAGTTTAGTTCGGTATGGCTACACCTTC. Protein product: CASSLVRYGYTF.

The chain combines TRBV3-1 with TRBJ2-2; D tentatively reads TRBD1 or TRBD2 (5 bases each). Germline-derived CDR1 and CDR2 are LGHDT and YNNKEL (reference sequence). V was pared by 4 bases and J by 1 base, with 13 bases between. This CDR3 spans 16 amino acids. CDR3 sequence (DNA): TGTGCCAGCAGCCCCATGCCGGGACGGAACACCGGGGAGCTGTTTTTT. Amino acids: CASSPMPGRNTGELFF.

This clonotype appeared a few times. The chain is built from TRBV3-1 and TRBJ2-5; D gene uncertain. CDR3 length: 13 residues. The germline V gene encodes CDR1 LGHDT and CDR2 YNNKEL (reference sequence). Trimming removed 7 bases at V and 3 bases at J, with 12 bases between. Here the CDR3 reads CASKEGIEETQYF. The CDR3 DNA sequence: TGTGCCAGCAAGGAAGGGATAGAAGAGACCCAGTACTTC.

This clonotype was observed a handful of times. The rearrangement joins TRBV7-6 to TRBJ2-7; 7 bases map to TRBD2. This CDR3 is built from 18 residues. Losses at the gene ends were 0 bases for V and 3 bases for J; bases not matched to a gene: 14. Germline V gives CDR1 SGHVS, CDR2 FNYEAQ. The CDR3, as DNA: TGTGCCAGCAGCTTAGCTCCCATGGGAGGGTCACATCGCTACGAGCAGTACTTC. It codes for CASSLAPMGGSHRYEQYF.

The rearrangement links TRBV24-1 to TRBJ2-3, with D perhaps matching TRBD1 or TRBD2 (5 bases each). The CDR3 contains 14 residues. The germline CDR1 and CDR2 sequences are KGHDR and SFDVKD. V dropped 7 bases and J dropped 6 bases, with 16 bases sitting between them. The CDR3 sequence: CATSGTGGSDTQYF. The CDR3, as DNA: TGTGCCACCAGCGGGACCGGCGGTTCGGATACGCAGTATTTT.